The 29 T cell receptor beta chains presented below share a single source sample, sequenced in a study of shared clonotypes between healthy human individuals. The naive CD8 fraction comprised CD45RO-negative cells positively selected for CCR7 and excluded terminally differentiated effector memory CD45RA+ cells. Using immunoSEQ multiplex PCR, the repertoire was profiled, and TCRdb retains in-frame clones only, with some absent. The sample yields about 2.1 million clones, around 93% seen once. The sequenced sample was naive CD8+ T cells from PBMCs. These receptors originate from a man between 18 and 35 years old in good health. Some clones in this sample may be carry-over from other donors' samples.

This rearrangement joins TRBV4-2 to TRBJ2-7; 10 bases are shared with TRBD2. The V segment lost 3 bases and the J segment 2 bases; nucleotides outside the gene matches: 13. Germline CDR1 LGHNA, CDR2 YNFKEQ. CDR3 size: 18 residues. CDR3 region: CASSHWTSGGHFTYEQYF. The CDR3 DNA follows: TGTGCCAGCAGCCATTGGACTAGCGGCGGACACTTCACCTACGAGCAGTACTTC.

This clone has a single count. The J gene is TRBJ2-7, the V gene TRBV11-2; 7 positions agree with TRBD2. CDR1 SGHAT and CDR2 FQNNGV come from the germline V gene. The J segment lost 1 base and the V segment lost 5 bases, leaving 5 bases of the junction unmatched. This CDR3 spans 14 amino acids. The CDR3 here is CASSQGRVSYEQYF. DNA of the CDR3: TGTGCCAGCAGCCAAGGGAGGGTTTCCTACGAGCAGTACTTC.

In its sample, this clone was seen once. This chain links TRBV29-1 with TRBJ2-1; 11 bases are a match to TRBD2. Germline CDR1 and CDR2: SQVTM and ANQGSEA. CDR3 length: 14 residues. With 0 bases clipped from V and 10 bases from J, the junction kept 5 bases outside the gene matches. CDR3 amino acids: CSVEEVAGGLEQFF. Here the CDR3 DNA reads TGCAGCGTTGAAGAGGTAGCGGGAGGGTTGGAGCAGTTCTTC.

The V and J genes are TRBV2 and TRBJ1-5; 8 bases agree with TRBD1. This CDR3 contains 15 residues. The germline gives CDR1 SNHLY, CDR2 FYNNEI. The ends lost 6 bases at V and 8 bases at J; junction bases unmatched: 12. The CDR3 spells CASRGQVQGGEPQHF. In DNA form, the CDR3 reads TGTGCCAGCAGGGGACAGGTCCAGGGTGGGGAGCCCCAGCATTTT. Full variable domain (missing parts from reference TRBV2 and TRBJ1-5): EPEVTQTPSHQVTQMGQEVILRCVPISNHLYFYWYRQILGQKVEFLVSFYNNEISEKSEIFDDQFSVERPDGSNFTLKIRSTKLEDSAMYFCASRGQVQGGEPQHFGDGTRLSIL.

This clone occurred once. CDR3 DNA: TGTGCCAGCAGTTTAACAGGGGGGGGGACTGAAGCTTTCTTT. It specifies CASSLTGGGTEAFF. J is TRBJ1-1 and V is TRBV6-1; 8 nucleotides line up with TRBD1. Germline CDR1 is MNHNS and CDR2 is SASEGT. The V and J ends lost 5 bases and 5 bases, in that order; junction bases with no gene match: 7. The CDR3 sequence is 14 residues long.

This chain links TRBV6-1 with TRBJ1-3; D possibly corresponds to TRBD1 (6 bases). The CDR3 covers 15 residues. Trimming removed 6 bases from V and 3 bases from J, with 15 bases in between. Germline V gene sequence: CDR1 MNHNS, CDR2 SASEGT. The CDR3 nucleotides read TGTGCCAGCAGCGAAAAGGGGGGACTTGGAAACACCATATATTTT. Translation gives CASSEKGGLGNTIYF.

Turning to this clone: Other nucleotide sequences in the sample specify the same CDR3. V is TRBV9 and J is TRBJ2-1; weak D call: TRBD2 (6 bases). Germline V gene lookup returns CDR1 SGDLS and CDR2 YYNGEE. Deletions cut 2 bases from V and 3 bases from J, with 12 bases between. The CDR3 runs to 15 residues. CDR3 bases: TGTGCCAGCAGCGTTAGCGGTGTTGGCTACAATGAGCAGTTCTTC. It specifies CASSVSGVGYNEQFF.

The chain employs TRBV5-1 and TRBJ2-7, with TRBD2 identical over 9 bases. This CDR3 is built from 16 residues. Per the germline V gene, CDR1 is SGHRS and CDR2 is YFSETQ. Trimming cost V 5 bases and J 4 bases; bases outside gene matches: 13. CDR3 DNA sequence: TGCGCCAGCAGACTCCATTCGGCGGGAGGGCGATACGAGCAGTACTTC. Translation gives CASRLHSAGGRYEQYF.

CDR3 DNA sequence: TGTGCCAGCAGTTTATCGATTAAGTTAGCGGGAGGGCCAAATGAGCAGTTCTTC. It yields the protein CASSLSIKLAGGPNEQFF. J is TRBJ2-1 and V is TRBV27; TRBD2 aligns across 11 bases. V gave up 0 bases and J gave up 7 bases; unmatched junction bases: 11. The CDR3 contains 18 residues. Germline CDR1 MNHEY, CDR2 SMNVEV (reference sequence).

The V call is TRBV5-4, the J call TRBJ2-7; 10 bases fit TRBD2. There are 15 residues in the CDR3. Germline CDR1 and CDR2: SGHNT and YYREEE (reference sequence). The trim removed 1 base at V and 4 bases at J, leaving 5 bases unmatched. CDR3: CASSLKLAGPYEQYF. CDR3 in DNA: TGTGCCAGCAGCTTGAAACTAGCGGGACCGTACGAGCAGTACTTC.

This chain links TRBV7-3 with TRBJ2-1, with D perhaps TRBD1 (6 bases). Looked up from germline, CDR1 is SGHTA and CDR2 is FQGTGA. V was shortened by 2 bases and J by 0 bases, with 11 bases between the two germline ends. The CDR3 is 16 amino acids. CDR3 residues: CASSLLTGSSYNEQFF. CDR3 bases: TGTGCCAGCAGCTTACTTACAGGGAGCTCCTACAATGAGCAGTTCTTC.

This chain joins TRBV7-2 and TRBJ1-1, with D perhaps matching TRBD1 (5 bases). The germline gives CDR1 SGHTA, CDR2 FQGNSA. The CDR3 is 13 amino acids. V was shortened by 2 bases and J by 4 bases, with 8 bases between the two germline ends. The chain's CDR3 is CASSLWGGTEAFF. The CDR3, as DNA: TGTGCCAGCAGCTTATGGGGGGGCACTGAAGCTTTCTTT.

This chain connects TRBV7-9 to TRBJ2-2, with D possibly TRBD2 on 6 matching bases. The germline V gene encodes CDR1 SEHNR and CDR2 FQNEAQ (reference sequence). CDR3 length equals 15 residues. Trimming took off 6 bases at V and 0 bases at J, with 11 bases between the two ends. The CDR3: CASRFSGSNTGELFF. CDR3 nucleotides: TGTGCCAGCAGATTCAGCGGGTCGAACACCGGGGAGCTGTTTTTT.

The chain employs TRBV13 and TRBJ1-4; D is unclear. Per germline, CDR1 PRHDT and CDR2 FYEKMQ (reference sequence). V lost 2 bases and J 0 bases, leaving 4 bases between the germline ends. The length of the CDR3 is 14 residues. CDR3 protein: CASSLRSTNEKLFF. CDR3 sequence (DNA): TGTGCCAGCAGCTTAAGGTCAACTAATGAAAAACTGTTTTTT.

This clone turned up a few times. V gene TRBV4-1 combines with J gene TRBJ2-7; 7 bases are a match to TRBD1. With 2 bases clipped from V and 3 bases from J, the junction kept 7 bases outside the gene matches. This CDR3 has 15 residues. CDR1 is MGHRA, CDR2 YSYEKL, per germline. CDR3 amino acids: CASSQNTGTVYEQYF. The CDR3 DNA sequence: TGCGCCAGCAGCCAAAATACCGGGACAGTCTACGAGCAGTACTTC.

The chain has TRBV6-6 and TRBJ2-5, with D possibly being TRBD2 (5 bases). V gave up 5 bases and J gave up 3 bases, with 19 bases separating them. The CDR3 covers 16 residues. Germline CDR1 MNHNY, CDR2 SVGAGI (reference sequence). The CDR3 protein is CASSPGPRTRKETQYF. CDR3 bases: TGTGCCAGCAGTCCAGGCCCGAGGACTCGCAAAGAGACCCAGTACTTC.

V usage is TRBV9 and J usage is TRBJ1-5; D not resolved. Germline CDR1 reads SGDLS; CDR2 reads YYNGEE. Trimming stripped 0 bases from V and 5 bases from J, with 9 bases between. The CDR3 has 14 amino acids. Written as DNA, the CDR3 is TGTGCCAGCAGCGTAGGGGCCATGGATCAGCCCCAGCATTTT. Translated, it gives CASSVGAMDQPQHF.

The table lists this clone with a few counts. The CDR3 DNA sequence: TGTGCCAGCAGCGCAACACCCGAAATAGCGAATCAGCCCCAGCATTTT. Residues: CASSATPEIANQPQHF. The V gene is TRBV9, the J gene TRBJ1-5; D is unclear. V lost 3 bases and J 4 bases, leaving 17 bases between the germline ends. The CDR3 is 16 amino acids. Germline-derived CDR1 and CDR2 are SGDLS and YYNGEE.

This clone came up once. The chain carries TRBV4-3 and TRBJ2-7; D might be TRBD1 (5 bases). CDR3 length: 15 residues. The V gene's germline CDR1 is LGHNA and CDR2 YSLEER. V was clipped by 0 bases and J by 0 bases, with 9 bases between them. The CDR3 DNA reads as TGCGCCAGCAGCCAAGATGCGACAGCCTCCTACGAGCAGTACTTC. This sequence encodes CASSQDATASYEQYF.

The gene calls are TRBV7-9 and TRBJ2-7; D remains ambiguous. Germline CDR1 is SEHNR and CDR2 is FQNEAQ (reference sequence). The CDR3 is 15 amino acids. Trimming removed 4 bases at V and 2 bases at J, with 15 bases between. In DNA, the CDR3 is TGTGCCAGCAGCTCTAACCAACCCCGCCCCTACGAGCAGTACTTC. Its protein product is CASSSNQPRPYEQYF.

The chain employs TRBV18 and TRBJ2-3, with D possibly being TRBD2 (5 bases). Trimming stripped 3 bases from V and 8 bases from J, with 9 bases between. Germline V CDR1 and CDR2: KGHSH, LQKENI. The CDR3 is 12 residues long. The CDR3 loop reads CASSPEAVTQYF. In DNA, the CDR3 is TGTGCCAGCTCACCCGAAGCGGTTACGCAGTATTTT.

The chain couples TRBV7-9 to TRBJ1-4, with 7 positions matching TRBD1. The CDR3 loop spans 17 amino acids. Per germline, CDR1 SEHNR and CDR2 FQNEAQ (reference sequence). V lost 4 bases to trimming and J lost 5 bases; unmatched junction nucleotides: 13. The CDR3 sequence is CASSSSLGGQKNEKLFF. The DNA of the CDR3 is TGTGCCAGCAGCTCAAGCCTAGGGGGACAGAAAAATGAAAAACTGTTTTTT. Filled out from reference TRBV7-9 and TRBJ1-4, the complete variable domain reads DTGVSQNPRHKITKRGQNVTFRCDPISEHNRLYWYRQTLGQGPEFLTYFQNEAQLEKSRLLSDRFSAERPKGSFSTLEIQRTEQGDSAMYLCASSSSLGGQKNEKLFFGSGTQLSVL.

V gene TRBV6-5 combines with J gene TRBJ2-3; D is undetermined. V was clipped by 2 bases and J by 2 bases, with 5 bases between them. Germline values: CDR1 MNHEY, CDR2 SVGAGI. This CDR3 is built from 13 residues. The CDR3 sequence: CASSYIPTDTQYF. CDR3 nucleotides: TGTGCCAGCAGTTACATCCCCACAGATACGCAGTATTTT.

The chain links TRBV27 to TRBJ2-5; D call uncertain. V dropped 6 bases and J dropped 1 base, with 9 bases sitting between them. The CDR3 consists of 13 residues. CDR1 is MNHEY, CDR2 SMNVEV, per germline (reference sequence). The CDR3 DNA sequence: TGTGCCAGCAGCCGGCAACTCCAAGAGACCCAGTACTTC. As protein: CASSRQLQETQYF.

The sample holds one count of this clone. V and J are TRBV14 and TRBJ2-2; D perhaps matches TRBD2 (5 bases). Trimming took 0 bases from V and 7 from J, leaving 12 bases between them. CDR1 and CDR2 from the germline V gene are SGHDN and FVKESK. CDR3 length equals 15 residues. The CDR3 loop reads CASSQETGYVGELFF. DNA of the CDR3: TGTGCCAGCAGCCAAGAGACGGGGTACGTCGGGGAGCTGTTTTTT.

Remarks on this clone: The sample has other DNA sequences that encode this CDR3 too. The rearrangement joins TRBV6-5 to TRBJ2-1; D is unclear. The V gene's germline CDR1 is MNHEY and CDR2 SVGAGI. CDR3 length equals 13 residues. Deletions cut 6 bases from V and 4 bases from J, with 10 bases between. CDR3 region: CASSPDRYNEQFF. The CDR3 nucleotides read TGTGCCAGCAGCCCGGATCGATACAATGAGCAGTTCTTC.

The gene calls are TRBV19 and TRBJ2-1; the D is unclear. Between the trimmed V and J ends, which lost 10 bases and 5 bases, there was a span of 15 bases. CDR1 is LNHDA and CDR2 is SQIVND in the germline V gene (reference sequence). This CDR3 is 13 amino acids long. CDR3 nucleotide sequence: TGTGCCACCAATCCCCCCAGCGACAATGAGCAGTTCTTC. This encodes CATNPPSDNEQFF.

The gene calls are TRBV4-2 and TRBJ2-2, with 7 bases aligning to TRBD2. CDR1 is LGHNA and CDR2 is YNFKEQ in the germline V gene. With 0 bases clipped from V and 3 bases from J, the junction kept 4 bases outside the gene matches. The CDR3 length is 16 residues. The chain's CDR3 is CASSQDQGGYTGELFF. The DNA for the CDR3 is TGTGCCAGCAGCCAAGATCAGGGAGGGTACACCGGGGAGCTGTTTTTT.

The chain is built from TRBV29-1 and TRBJ2-5; maybe TRBD2 (5 bases). Deletions cut 5 bases from V and 11 bases from J, with 15 bases between. This CDR3 region has 11 residues. Germline V gene lookup returns CDR1 SQVTM and CDR2 ANQGSEA. The CDR3 nucleotides read TGCAGCGTTACGTCGGGGTGGGAGCAGTACTTC. Encoded protein: CSVTSGWEQYF.